This T cell receptor beta chain was identified in a study of CD8 T cells in ankylosing spondylitis. This CDR3 spans 14 amino acids. J gave up 4 bases and V 4 bases, and 4 bases lay outside the gene matches. The V gene's germline CDR1 is SGHDN and CDR2 FVKESK. One entry per CDR3 protein, called by TCRdb with MiXCR from the 5' RACE reads. The sample shows fewer than 650,000 distinct CDR3 sequences, more than 9.5% of them seen only once. There are many counts of this clonotype. Its antigen is unknown. Study-wide points: Apparently characteristic of ankylosing spondylitis blood was a TCR beta motif (about 8 highly homologous variants). Relatively rare in peripheral blood, disease-linked clones were also CD8+.

V usage is TRBV14 and J usage is TRBJ1-5; the match to TRBD1 covers 7 bases. The sequencing input was blood, either unsorted or a sorted T cell fraction (not recorded which). The clonotype originates from a male donor with ankylosing spondylitis. The CDR3 DNA reads as TGTGCCAGCAGCCGATCAGGGGGGAATCAGCCCCAGCATTTT. It codes for CASSRSGGNQPQHF.